The 19 T cell receptor beta chains listed next were all sequenced from one sample in a study of T-cell reconstitution after alpha-beta-depleted transplantation in children. Researchers prepared the TCRbeta library using unique molecular identifiers, the study reports. TCRdb reprocessed the PCR reads with MiXCR, giving one entry per CDR3 protein. The data hold around 700,000 distinct CDR3 sequences, with less than 15% observed a single time. The material sequenced was PBMCs, taken before TCRalphabeta/CD19-depleted stem cell transplant. These receptors all stem from a girl aged 2 to 10 with congenital amegakaryocytic thrombocytopenia, due to receive a stem cell transplant.

CDR3 in DNA: TGTGCCAGTAGCCAGACAGGGGACTGGGTTGAAGCTTTCTTT. Protein product: CASSQTGDWVEAFF. The chain employs TRBV19 and TRBJ1-1; 8 nucleotides agree with TRBD1. The CDR3 has 14 amino acids. The ends lost 6 bases at V and 7 bases at J; junction bases unmatched: 10. Germline-derived CDR1 and CDR2 are LNHDA and SQIVND (reference sequence).

The chain combines TRBV24-1 with TRBJ2-7; perhaps TRBD1 as D (6 bases). V lost 2 bases and J lost 6, with 19 bases in between. The CDR3 has 16 residues. CDR1 KGHDR and CDR2 SFDVKD come from the germline V gene. CDR3 region: CATSDSIVDSFSEQYF. DNA for the CDR3: TGTGCCACCAGTGATTCGATCGTGGACAGTTTCTCCGAGCAGTACTTC.

This clonotype was recorded many times. The V gene is TRBV13, the J gene TRBJ2-1, with TRBD1 matching 7 bases. CDR3 length: 13 residues. CDR1 and CDR2 from the germline V gene are PRHDT and FYEKMQ (reference sequence). V shed 2 bases, J shed 9 bases, and the junction held 4 bases outside the gene matches. CDR3 nucleotides: TGTGCCAGCAGCTTAAAAGACAGGGCTGAGCAGTTCTTC. This translates into CASSLKDRAEQFF.

This clonotype was recorded a few times. The chain combines TRBV20-1 with TRBJ2-1; 9 bases are shared with TRBD2. The CDR3 consists of 14 residues. The V gene's germline CDR1 is DFQATT and CDR2 SNEGSKA (reference sequence). V lost 5 bases to trimming and J lost 8 bases; unmatched junction nucleotides: 10. CDR3 sequence: CSAGSGTSIDEQFF. For the CDR3, the DNA is TGCAGTGCTGGGTCCGGGACTAGCATCGATGAGCAGTTCTTC.

The rearrangement uses TRBV6-7 and TRBJ2-7; 7 nucleotides agree with TRBD1. TRBV6-7 carries the ORF label, with uncertain function. The ends lost 6 bases at V and 4 bases at J; junction bases unmatched: 9. This CDR3 has 14 residues. The chain's CDR3 is CASRRGQAFYEQYF. The CDR3 DNA reads as TGTGCCAGCAGGCGCGGACAGGCATTTTACGAGCAGTACTTC.

This clonotype was picked up a small number of times. The chain is built from TRBV12-3 or TRBV12-4 and TRBJ2-7; D possibly corresponds to TRBD1 (5 bases). Between the trimmed V and J ends, which lost 3 bases and 3 bases, there was a span of 9 bases. The length of the CDR3 is 13 residues. CDR3 residues: CASSFNQGYEQYF. CDR3 in DNA: TGTGCCAGCAGTTTCAATCAGGGCTACGAGCAGTACTTC.

This clonotype was recorded at least ten times. This sequence joins TRBV20-1 and TRBJ2-5; D not resolved. CDR1 and CDR2 (germline): DFQATT, SNEGSKA (reference sequence). CDR3 length: 11 amino acids. Trimming removed 6 bases at V and 5 bases at J, with 10 bases between. CDR3 residues: CSADDGETQYF. DNA for the CDR3: TGCAGTGCCGACGACGGGGAGACCCAGTACTTC.

This clonotype was detected many times. This sequence joins TRBV5-1 and TRBJ2-1; D not resolved. The ends were cut back, 4 bases at V and 8 bases at J, with 10 bases in the middle. Germline V gene lookup returns CDR1 SGHRS and CDR2 YFSETQ. The CDR3 runs 12 residues. In DNA form, the CDR3 reads TGCGCCAGCAGCCCTTGGAACGATGAGCAGTTCTTC. It codes for CASSPWNDEQFF.

V and J are TRBV11-2 and TRBJ2-4; tentative D call: TRBD1 (5 bases). CDR3 size: 14 residues. Germline V gene sequence: CDR1 SGHAT, CDR2 FQNNGV. Trimming stripped 4 bases from V and 8 bases from J, with 15 bases between. This CDR3 is CASSSSKGVDIQYF. CDR3 sequence (DNA): TGTGCCAGCAGCTCCTCGAAAGGGGTAGACATTCAGTACTTC.

This clonotype has more than one count but fewer than ten. The CDR3 region is CASSPHANTDTQYF. The CDR3 nucleotides are TGTGCCAGCAGCCCGCACGCTAATACAGATACGCAGTATTTT. This rearrangement joins TRBV7-9 to TRBJ2-3, with no clear D. The CDR3 sequence is 14 residues long. V shed 5 bases and J shed 3 bases, with 12 bases lying between them. CDR1 and CDR2 from the germline V gene are SEHNR and FQNEAQ (reference sequence). Looking up the rest from reference TRBV7-9 and TRBJ2-3 gives the full variable domain: DTGVSQNPRHKITKRGQNVTFRCDPISEHNRLYWYRQTLGQGPEFLTYFQNEAQLEKSRLLSDRFSAERPKGSFSTLEIQRTEQGDSAMYLCASSPHANTDTQYFGPGTRLTVL.

This clonotype was recorded many times. This sequence joins TRBV29-1 and TRBJ1-4; D gene unclear. In germline, CDR1 is SQVTM, CDR2 ANQGSEA. Trimming took off 4 bases at V and 0 bases at J, with 6 bases between the two ends. The CDR3 is 13 amino acids. The CDR3 region is CSVGRATNEKLFF. DNA for the CDR3: TGCAGCGTTGGACGGGCAACTAATGAAAAACTGTTTTTT.

This clonotype was recorded a few times. This chain joins TRBV19 and TRBJ2-7; D is unresolved. V lost 3 bases and J 4 bases, leaving 13 bases between the germline ends. The germline gives CDR1 LNHDA, CDR2 SQIVND (reference sequence). This CDR3 contains 14 residues. In nucleotides, the CDR3 is TGTGCCAGTAGTATGTCTAGACGTTCGTACGAGCAGTACTTC. Its translation: CASSMSRRSYEQYF.

This clonotype was seen ten or more times. CDR3 sequence (DNA): TGCAGCTCTAGGGGGGGCTTCTTCAACACTGAAGCTTTCTTT. This sequence encodes CSSRGGFFNTEAFF. J is TRBJ1-1 and V is TRBV29-1; maybe TRBD1 (6 bases). Germline CDR1 and CDR2: SQVTM and ANQGSEA. Trimming removed 8 bases at V and 2 bases at J, with 18 bases between. The CDR3 contains 14 residues. Together with reference TRBV29-1 and TRBJ1-1, the CDR3 gives the full variable domain: SAVISQKPSRDICQRGTSLTIQCQVDSQVTMMFWYRQQPGQSLTLIATANQGSEATYESGFVIDKFPISRPNLTFSTLTVSNMSPEDSSIYLCSSRGGFFNTEAFFGQGTRLTVV.

This clonotype was picked up many times. This rearrangement joins TRBV7-6 to TRBJ2-3; TRBD2 matches at 8 bases. The CDR3 covers 16 residues. The V segment lost 5 bases and the J segment 0 bases; nucleotides outside the gene matches: 7. Germline CDR1 is SGHVS and CDR2 is FNYEAQ. CDR3: CASSERAGVSTDTQYF. CDR3 DNA sequence: TGTGCCAGCAGCGAGAGAGCGGGAGTGAGCACAGATACGCAGTATTTT.

This clonotype was detected only once. A read error may explain this, as a much larger clone is one base away. V is TRBV11-2 and J is TRBJ1-4; D unclear. The CDR3 extends over 13 amino acids. V shed 3 bases and J shed 4 bases, with 6 bases lying between them. The germline V gene has CDR1 SGHAT and CDR2 FQNNGV. In nucleotides, the CDR3 is TGTGCCAGCAGCTTTGGGCTTAATGAAAAACTGTTTTTT. Translating gives CASSFGLNEKLFF. The full variable domain, with the rest looked up from reference TRBV11-2 and TRBJ1-4, is EAGVAQSPRYKIIEKRQSVAFWCNPISGHATLYWYQQILGQGPKLLIQFQNNGVVDDSQLPKDRFSAERLKGVDSTLKIQPAKLEDSAVYLCASSFGLNEKLFFGSGTQLSVL.

This clonotype has more than one count but fewer than ten. This chain connects TRBV18 to TRBJ2-7; no reliable D call. The V gene's germline CDR1 is KGHSH and CDR2 LQKENI. Trimming took 0 bases from V and 0 from J, leaving 9 bases between them. This CDR3 is 15 amino acids long. The CDR3 reads CASSPPGWSSYEQYF. The CDR3 nucleotides are TGTGCCAGCTCACCACCGGGATGGAGCTCCTACGAGCAGTACTTC.

This clonotype has at least ten counts. The V and J genes are TRBV6-1 and TRBJ1-1, with D possibly being TRBD1 (6 bases). CDR1 and CDR2 (germline): MNHNS, SASEGT. The CDR3 extends over 13 amino acids. The ends were cut back, 7 bases at V and 4 bases at J, with 13 bases in the middle. CDR3: CASIATGITEAFF. DNA of the CDR3: TGTGCCAGCATCGCGACAGGAATCACTGAAGCTTTCTTT.

This clonotype has ten or more counts. The chain is built from TRBV12-3 or TRBV12-4 and TRBJ2-2; D might be TRBD1 or TRBD2, each matching 6 bases. Trimming took 2 bases from V and 3 from J, leaving 13 bases between them. This CDR3 is 16 amino acids long. The chain's CDR3 is CASSLMGGDHTGELFF. Here the CDR3 DNA reads TGTGCCAGCAGTTTAATGGGGGGCGATCACACCGGGGAGCTGTTTTTT.

This clonotype was counted ten times or more. This rearrangement joins TRBV7-9 to TRBJ1-1; the D gene is possibly TRBD1 (5 bases). CDR1 and CDR2 from the germline V gene are SEHNR and FQNEAQ (reference sequence). Trimming removed 1 base from V and 7 bases from J, with 16 bases in between. The CDR3 has 15 amino acids. CDR3 DNA sequence: TGTGCCAGCAGCTTAGGACAGTCTACACCCATTGAAGCTTTCTTT. Protein sequence: CASSLGQSTPIEAFF.